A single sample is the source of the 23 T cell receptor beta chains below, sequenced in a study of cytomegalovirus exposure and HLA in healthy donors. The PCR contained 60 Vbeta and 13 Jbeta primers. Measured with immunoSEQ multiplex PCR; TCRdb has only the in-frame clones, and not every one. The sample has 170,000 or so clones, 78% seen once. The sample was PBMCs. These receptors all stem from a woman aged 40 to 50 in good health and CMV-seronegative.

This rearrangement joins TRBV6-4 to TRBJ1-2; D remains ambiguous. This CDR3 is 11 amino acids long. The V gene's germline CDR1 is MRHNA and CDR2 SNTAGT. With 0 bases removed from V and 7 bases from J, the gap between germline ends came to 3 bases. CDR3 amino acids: CASSDSRGYTF. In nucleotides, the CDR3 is TGTGCCAGCAGTGACTCGCGTGGCTACACCTTC.

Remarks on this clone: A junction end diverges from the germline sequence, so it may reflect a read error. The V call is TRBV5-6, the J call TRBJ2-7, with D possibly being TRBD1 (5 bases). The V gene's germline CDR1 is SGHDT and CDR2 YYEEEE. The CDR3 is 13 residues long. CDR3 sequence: CASSLVQARIRDF. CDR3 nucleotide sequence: TGTGCCAGCAGCTTGGTACAGGCCAGAATAAGGGACTTC.

DNA for the CDR3: TGCGCCAGCAGCTTGCTAGGACAGGGGTCTGAGACCCAGTACTTC. Protein: CASSLLGQGSETQYF. The V and J genes are TRBV5-1 and TRBJ2-5; 9 bases line up with TRBD1. V trimming: 1 base; J trimming: 5 bases; junction bases outside the gene matches: 6. This CDR3 is built from 15 residues. Germline assignment: CDR1 SGHRS and CDR2 YFSETQ.

CDR3 bases: TGTGCCAGCAGCGCATCGGGACAGGGGACGTCCGGGACCCAGTACTTC. Translating gives CASSASGQGTSGTQYF. The V and J genes are TRBV7-8 and TRBJ2-5; 10 bases fit TRBD1. V was pared by 5 bases and J by 7 bases, with 13 bases of the junction left unmatched. CDR1 is SGHVS and CDR2 is FQNEAQ in the germline V gene. The CDR3 covers 16 residues.

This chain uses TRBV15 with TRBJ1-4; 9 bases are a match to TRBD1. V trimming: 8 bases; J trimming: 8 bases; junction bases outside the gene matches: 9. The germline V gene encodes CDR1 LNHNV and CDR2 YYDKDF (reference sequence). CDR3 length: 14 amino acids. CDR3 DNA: TGTGCCACCCAAAAGACAGGGGGGAGCGAAAAACTGTTTTTT. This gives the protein CATQKTGGSEKLFF. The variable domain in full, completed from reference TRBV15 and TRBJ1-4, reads DAMVIQNPRYQVTQFGKPVTLSCSQTLNHNVMYWYQQKSSQAPKLLFHYYDKDFNNEADTPDNFQSRRPNTSFCFLDIRSPGLGDTAMYLCATQKTGGSEKLFFGSGTQLSVL.

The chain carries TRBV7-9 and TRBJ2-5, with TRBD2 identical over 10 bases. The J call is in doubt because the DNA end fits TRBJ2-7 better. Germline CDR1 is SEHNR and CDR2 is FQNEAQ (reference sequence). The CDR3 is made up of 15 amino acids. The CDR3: CASSSSSGGSYEQYF. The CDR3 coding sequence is TGTGCCAGCAGCTCCTCTAGCGGGGGATCCTACGAGCAGTACTTC.

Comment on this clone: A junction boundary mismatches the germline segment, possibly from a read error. CDR3 amino acids: CASSSQEGEFLLF. In DNA form, the CDR3 reads TGTGCCAGCAGCTCCCAAGAGGGGGAATTCCTCCTTTTT. This chain joins TRBV7-9 and TRBJ1-4; tentative D call: TRBD1 (6 bases). Germline loops: CDR1 SEHNR, CDR2 FQNEAQ (reference sequence). The CDR3 is 13 residues long.

The CDR3: CASSAPYLTSGSTDTQYF. The CDR3, as DNA: TGTGCCAGCAGTGCGCCTTATTTGACTAGCGGGTCCACAGATACGCAGTATTTT. The chain joins TRBV6-1 to TRBJ2-3; the match to TRBD2 covers 10 bases. This CDR3 has 18 residues. The germline V gene encodes CDR1 MNHNS and CDR2 SASEGT. Germline trimming cut 4 bases from V and 2 bases from J; bases unmatched to any gene: 12.

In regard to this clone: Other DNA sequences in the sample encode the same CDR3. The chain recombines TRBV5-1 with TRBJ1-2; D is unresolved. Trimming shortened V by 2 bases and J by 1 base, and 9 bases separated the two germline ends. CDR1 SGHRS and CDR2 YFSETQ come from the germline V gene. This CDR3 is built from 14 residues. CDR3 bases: TGCGCCAGCAGCTTAACCAGTTATAACTATGGCTACACCTTC. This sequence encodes CASSLTSYNYGYTF.

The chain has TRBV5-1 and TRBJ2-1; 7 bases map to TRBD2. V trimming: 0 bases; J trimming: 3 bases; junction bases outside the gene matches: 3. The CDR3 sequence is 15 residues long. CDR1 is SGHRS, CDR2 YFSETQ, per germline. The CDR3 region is CASSLVSSGYNEQFF. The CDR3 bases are TGCGCCAGCAGCTTGGTGTCTAGCGGCTACAATGAGCAGTTCTTC.

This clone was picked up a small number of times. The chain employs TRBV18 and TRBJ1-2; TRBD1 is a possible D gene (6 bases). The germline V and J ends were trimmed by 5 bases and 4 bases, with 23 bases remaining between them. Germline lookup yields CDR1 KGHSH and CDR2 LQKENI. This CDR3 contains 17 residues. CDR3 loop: CASSFNHNSGEGYGYTF. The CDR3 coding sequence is TGTGCCAGCTCATTCAACCATAATTCAGGGGAAGGCTATGGCTACACCTTC.

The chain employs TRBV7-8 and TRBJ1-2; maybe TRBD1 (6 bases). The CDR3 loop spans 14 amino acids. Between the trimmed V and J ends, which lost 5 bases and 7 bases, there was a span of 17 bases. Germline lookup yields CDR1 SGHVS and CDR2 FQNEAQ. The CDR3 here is CASSARYTGPGYTF. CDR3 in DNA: TGTGCCAGCAGCGCCCGATATACAGGGCCTGGCTACACCTTC.

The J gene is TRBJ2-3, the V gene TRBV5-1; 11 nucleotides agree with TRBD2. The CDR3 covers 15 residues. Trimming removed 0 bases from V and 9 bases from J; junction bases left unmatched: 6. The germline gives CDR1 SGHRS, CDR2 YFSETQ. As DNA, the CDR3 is TGCGCCAGCAGCTTGGGGATAGCGGGGGGGATGACGCAGTATTTT. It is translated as CASSLGIAGGMTQYF.

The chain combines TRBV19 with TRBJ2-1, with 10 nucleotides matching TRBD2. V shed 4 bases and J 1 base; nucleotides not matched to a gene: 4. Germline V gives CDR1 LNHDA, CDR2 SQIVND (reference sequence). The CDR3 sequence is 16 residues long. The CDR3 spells CASSTKLAGSYNEQFF. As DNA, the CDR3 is TGTGCCAGTAGTACAAAACTAGCGGGGTCCTACAATGAGCAGTTCTTC.

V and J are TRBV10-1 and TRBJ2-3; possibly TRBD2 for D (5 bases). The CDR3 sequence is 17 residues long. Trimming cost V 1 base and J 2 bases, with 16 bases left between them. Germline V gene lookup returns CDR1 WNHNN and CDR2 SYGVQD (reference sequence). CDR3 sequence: CASSELWQPTNTDTQYF. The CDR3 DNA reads TGCGCCAGCAGTGAGTTGTGGCAGCCGACTAACACAGATACGCAGTATTTT.

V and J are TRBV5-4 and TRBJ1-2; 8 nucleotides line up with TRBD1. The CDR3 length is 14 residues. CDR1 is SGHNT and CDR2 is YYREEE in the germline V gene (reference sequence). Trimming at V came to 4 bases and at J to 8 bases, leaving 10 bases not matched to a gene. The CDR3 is CASSPPDRARGYTF. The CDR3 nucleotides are TGTGCCAGCAGCCCCCCGGACAGGGCGAGGGGCTACACCTTC.

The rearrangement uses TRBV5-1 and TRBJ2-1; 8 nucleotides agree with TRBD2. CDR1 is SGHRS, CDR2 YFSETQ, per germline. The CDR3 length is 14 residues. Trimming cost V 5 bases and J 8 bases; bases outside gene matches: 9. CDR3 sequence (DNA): TGCGCCAGCAGTTCACGGGGGGGGTTAGATGAGCAGTTCTTC. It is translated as CASSSRGGLDEQFF.

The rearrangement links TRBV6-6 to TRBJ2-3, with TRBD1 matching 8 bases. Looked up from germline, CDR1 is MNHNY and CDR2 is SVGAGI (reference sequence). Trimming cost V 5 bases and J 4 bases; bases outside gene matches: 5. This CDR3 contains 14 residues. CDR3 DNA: TGTGCCAGCAGTCGGGGACAGGCGGCAGATACGCAGTATTTT. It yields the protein CASSRGQAADTQYF.

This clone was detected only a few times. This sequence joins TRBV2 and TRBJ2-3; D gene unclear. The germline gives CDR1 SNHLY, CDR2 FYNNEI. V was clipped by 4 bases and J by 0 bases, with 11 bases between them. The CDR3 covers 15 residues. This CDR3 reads CASSGHGASTDTQYF. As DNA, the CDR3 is TGTGCCAGCAGTGGCCACGGAGCTAGCACAGATACGCAGTATTTT.

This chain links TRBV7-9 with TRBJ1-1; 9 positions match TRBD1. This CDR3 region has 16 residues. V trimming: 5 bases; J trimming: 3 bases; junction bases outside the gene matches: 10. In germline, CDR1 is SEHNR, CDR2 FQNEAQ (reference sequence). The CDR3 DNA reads TGTGCCAGCAGCGAACAGGGGGCGTTTATGGACACTGAAGCTTTCTTT. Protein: CASSEQGAFMDTEAFF.

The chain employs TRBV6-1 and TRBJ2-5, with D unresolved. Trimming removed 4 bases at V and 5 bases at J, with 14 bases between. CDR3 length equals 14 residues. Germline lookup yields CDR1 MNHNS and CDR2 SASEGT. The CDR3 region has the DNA TGTGCCAGCAGTGTGACGACTGTCCGGGAGACCCAGTACTTC. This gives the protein CASSVTTVRETQYF.

The CDR3 coding sequence is TGCAGCGTTGAAGGTATCCTCCGCGTGAACACTGAAGCTTTCTTT. As protein: CSVEGILRVNTEAFF. The gene calls are TRBV29-1 and TRBJ1-1, with D uncertain. V shed 1 base and J shed 0 bases, with 12 bases lying between them. Germline CDR1 reads SQVTM; CDR2 reads ANQGSEA. CDR3 length: 15 amino acids.

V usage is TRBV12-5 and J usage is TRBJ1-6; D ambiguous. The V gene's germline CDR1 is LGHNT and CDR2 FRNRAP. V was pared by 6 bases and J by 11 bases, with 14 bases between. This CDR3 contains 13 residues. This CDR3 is CASGPQAGAPLHF. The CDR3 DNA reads TGTGCTAGTGGCCCCCAGGCGGGCGCACCCCTCCACTTT. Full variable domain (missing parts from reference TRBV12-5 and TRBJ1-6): DARVTQTPRHKVTEMGQEVTMRCQPILGHNTVFWYRQTMMQGLELLAYFRNRAPLDDSGMPKDRFSAEMPDATLATLKIQPSEPRDSAVYFCASGPQAGAPLHFGNGTRLTVT.